This is a list of T cell receptor beta chains from one sample in a study of T cell changes during pregnancy in multiple sclerosis. Some clones are missing from TCRdb's copy, which holds only in-frame ones; the method was immunoSEQ multiplex PCR. The data hold about 60,000 clones, with approximately 91% observed a single time. Sequencing was performed on peripheral blood, taken in the second trimester of pregnancy. The receptors derive from a female donor with multiple sclerosis, enrolled in a pregnancy study. Each CDR3 is given with its conserved first and last residue. D genes are given only for firm matches.

v_call | d_call | cdr3_aa
TRBV11-1 | TRBD1 | CASSQEVDRGRGGGYTF
TRBV28 | TRBD1 | CASSFSGGYESPLHF
TRBV4-1 | . | CASRRDTEAFF
TRBV10-1 | . | CASSNSLNTEAFF
TRBV7-2 | TRBD1 | CASSNRGRGNIQYF
TRBV19 | . | CASSIPGDVFSKGYTF
TRBV5-1 | . | CASSLEGTLPADEQFF
TRBV7-2 | . | CASSLGSGGLGGYTF
TRBV30 | . | CAWTRRLLNTEAFF
TRBV29-1 | TRBD2 | CSVVARGGGLPRYNEQFF
TRBV5-1 | TRBD2 | CASKKGTTYNEQFF
TRBV5-4 | . | CASTVYGGTEAFF
TRBV18 | . | CASSPNRVSTESSYNSPLHF
TRBV7-2 | TRBD1 | CASSLGPGQAYEQYF
TRBV6-1 | TRBD1 | CASKGQGRDEQFF
TRBV21-1 | . | CASSKASIANTEAFF
TRBV30 | . | CAWSRTNTDTQYF
TRBV2 | . | CASRSRDLYGYTF
TRBV4-3 | . | CASSQDGGGGTQYF
TRBV5-1 | TRBD1 | CASSPVGQGRTEAFF
TRBV5-4 | . | CASSVGQSSEQYF
TRBV2 | . | CASSTMGGNTGELFF
TRBV16 | TRBD1 | CASSPPDRVRTEAFF
TRBV5-4 | TRBD2 | CASSSGGPGIETQYF
TRBV18 | . | CASSPGQVGLEGYTF
TRBV5-1 | TRBD2 | CASSPSWEGREKQFF
TRBV10-1 | . | CASSRTSFTYNEQFF
TRBV2 | . | CASSARDGYTF
TRBV6-5 | . | CATFKIRNTEAFF
TRBV18 | . | CASSPGVWENLFF
TRBV5-4 | TRBD1 | CASSPSTGEYNSPLHF
TRBV30 | TRBD1 | CAWSSGTGGYDSNQPQHF
TRBV18 | . | CASSPSSGARMEFAEAFF
TRBV6-5 | TRBD1 | CASRRDRVVYGYTF
TRBV7-9 | . | CASSLAGRAEAFF
TRBV19 | . | CASSSRRGMTNEQFF
TRBV25-1 | TRBD1 | CASGDRVNQPQHF
TRBV28 | . | CASTEGGANYGYTF
TRBV10-3 | TRBD1 | CAIREAGGASYEQYF
TRBV7-2 | . | CASSFRVSYNEQFF
TRBV6-5 | TRBD1 | CASSQQTGSGPQHF
TRBV4-2 | . | CASSQVMAGSVYSNQPQHF
TRBV14 | TRBD1 | CASSPLTGRHDAEAFF
TRBV7-3 | . | CASSPTRPLPQYF
TRBV5-1 | TRBD1 | CASSFRTGGSETQYF
TRBV7-2 | . | CASSFRWWDTQYF
TRBV6-1 | . | CASSPRRRRQAEAFF
TRBV5-4 | TRBD1 | CASTPTGGTDTQYF
TRBV11-1 | . | CASSPGLISYEQYF
TRBV4-3 | TRBD1 | CASSQSRGPTEAFF
TRBV15 | . | CATSSKGVNEKLFF
TRBV27 | TRBD1 | CASSFSAGGNYNSPLHF
TRBV7-2 | . | CASSLGSLAPDTQYF
TRBV6-5 | . | CASSGHDPRPYGYTF
TRBV9 | . | CASSVATGLNTGELFF
TRBV5-1 | TRBD2 | CASRPGGGLATGELFF
TRBV27 | . | CASSLSSAADTQYF
TRBV19 | . | CASSPPDRRETEAFF